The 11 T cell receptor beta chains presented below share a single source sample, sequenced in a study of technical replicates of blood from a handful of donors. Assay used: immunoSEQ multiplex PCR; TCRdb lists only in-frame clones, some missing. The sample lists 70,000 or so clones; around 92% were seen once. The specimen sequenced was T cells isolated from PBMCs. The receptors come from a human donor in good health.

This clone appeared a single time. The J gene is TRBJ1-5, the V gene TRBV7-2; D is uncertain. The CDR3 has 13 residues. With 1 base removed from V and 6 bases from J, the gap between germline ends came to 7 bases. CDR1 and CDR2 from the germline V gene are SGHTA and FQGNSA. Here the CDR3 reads CASSLERSQPQHF. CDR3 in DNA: TGTGCCAGCAGCTTAGAGAGGAGTCAGCCCCAGCATTTT.

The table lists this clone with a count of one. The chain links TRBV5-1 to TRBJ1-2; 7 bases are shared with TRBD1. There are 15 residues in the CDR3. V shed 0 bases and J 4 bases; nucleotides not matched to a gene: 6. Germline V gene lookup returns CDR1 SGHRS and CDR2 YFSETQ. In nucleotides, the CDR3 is TGCGCCAGCAGCTTGGCAGTGGGACAGCTCTATGGCTACACCTTC. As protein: CASSLAVGQLYGYTF.

The CDR3 bases are TGTGCCATCACGAGGGGACTCCAAGAGACCCAGTACTTC. Translating gives CAITRGLQETQYF. The chain carries TRBV10-3 and TRBJ2-5; D might be TRBD2 (6 bases). In germline, CDR1 is ENHRY, CDR2 SYGVKD. Trimming took 7 bases from V and 1 from J, leaving 10 bases between them. The CDR3 loop spans 13 amino acids.

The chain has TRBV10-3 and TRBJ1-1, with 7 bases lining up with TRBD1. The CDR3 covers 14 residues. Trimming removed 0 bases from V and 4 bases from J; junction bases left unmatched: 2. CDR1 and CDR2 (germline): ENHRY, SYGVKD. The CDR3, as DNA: TGTGCCATCAGTGAGTCCGGGACAGTCACTGAAGCTTTCTTT. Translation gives CAISESGTVTEAFF.

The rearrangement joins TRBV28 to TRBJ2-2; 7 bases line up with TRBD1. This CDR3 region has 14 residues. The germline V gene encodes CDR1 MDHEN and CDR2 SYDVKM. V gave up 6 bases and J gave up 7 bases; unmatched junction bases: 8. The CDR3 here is CASSTGTAVGELFF. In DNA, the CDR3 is TGTGCCAGCAGCACCGGGACAGCTGTCGGGGAGCTGTTTTTT.

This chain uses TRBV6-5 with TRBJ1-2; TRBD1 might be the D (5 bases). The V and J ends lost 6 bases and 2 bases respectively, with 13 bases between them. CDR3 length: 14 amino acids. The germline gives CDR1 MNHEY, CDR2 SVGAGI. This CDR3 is CASSPSRTNYGYTF. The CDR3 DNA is TGTGCCAGCAGCCCCTCTAGGACAAACTATGGCTACACCTTC.

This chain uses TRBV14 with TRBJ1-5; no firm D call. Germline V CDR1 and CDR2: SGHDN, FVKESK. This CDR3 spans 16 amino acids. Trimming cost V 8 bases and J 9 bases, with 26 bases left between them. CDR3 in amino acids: CASVRIRGRIFGPQHF. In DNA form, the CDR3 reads TGTGCCAGCGTCCGTATTCGGGGTAGAATATTCGGGCCCCAGCATTTT. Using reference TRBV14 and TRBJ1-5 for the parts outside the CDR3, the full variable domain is EAGVTQFPSHSVIEKGQTVTLRCDPISGHDNLYWYRRVMGKEIKFLLHFVKESKQDESGMPNNRFLAERTGGTYSTLKVQPAELEDSGVYFCASVRIRGRIFGPQHFGDGTRLSIL.

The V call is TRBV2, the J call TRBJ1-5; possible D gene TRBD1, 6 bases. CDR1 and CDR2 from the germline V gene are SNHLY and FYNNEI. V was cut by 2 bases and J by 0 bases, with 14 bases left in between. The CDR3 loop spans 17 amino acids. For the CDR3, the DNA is TGTGCCAGCAGTGAAACAGGGATCGCTTATAGCAATCAGCCCCAGCATTTT. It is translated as CASSETGIAYSNQPQHF.

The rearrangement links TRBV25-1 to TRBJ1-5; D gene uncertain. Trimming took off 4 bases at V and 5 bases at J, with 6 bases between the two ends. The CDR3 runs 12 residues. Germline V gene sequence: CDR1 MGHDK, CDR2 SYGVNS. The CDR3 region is CASSGPYQPQHF. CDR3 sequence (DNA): TGTGCCAGCAGTGGGCCCTATCAGCCCCAGCATTTT.

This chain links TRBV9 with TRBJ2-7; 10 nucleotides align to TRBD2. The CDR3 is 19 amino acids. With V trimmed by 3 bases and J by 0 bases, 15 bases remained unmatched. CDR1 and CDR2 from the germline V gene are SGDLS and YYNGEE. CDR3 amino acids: CASSAHQGDSGRNSYEQYF. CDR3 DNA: TGTGCCAGCAGCGCCCACCAGGGGGATAGCGGGAGGAACTCCTACGAGCAGTACTTC.

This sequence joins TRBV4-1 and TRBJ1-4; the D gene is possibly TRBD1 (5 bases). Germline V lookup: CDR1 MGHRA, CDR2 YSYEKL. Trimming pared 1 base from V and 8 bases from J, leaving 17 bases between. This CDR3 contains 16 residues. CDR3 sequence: CASSQVGGVVREKLFF. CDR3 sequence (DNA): TGCGCCAGCAGCCAAGTCGGGGGTGTAGTCCGGGAAAAACTGTTTTTT.